This T cell receptor (beta chain) was found in a study of blood T cell repertoires in COVID-19. Study at large: Samples taken during acute and convalescent COVID-19 were collected in the United States, Italy and Spain. Sources were T cells, B-cell-depleted T cells, or PBMCs; the material itself was cDNA or gDNA.

Clones were read by immunoSEQ multiplex PCR, and TCRdb kept only the in-frame ones, dropping some. The sample shows 95,000 to 150,000 clones, 86% of them seen only once. Concerning this clone itself: Other DNA sequences in the sample encode the same CDR3.

Trimming took off 4 bases at V and 0 bases at J, with 11 bases between the two ends. The CDR3 is 15 residues long. The germline gives CDR1 SGHRS, CDR2 YFSETQ. The receptor was isolated from a man aged 35 to 55 with acute or convalescent COVID-19. The chain has TRBV5-1 and TRBJ1-5, with D perhaps TRBD1 (6 bases). What was sequenced was peripheral blood. CDR3 sequence: CASSPDSYSNQPQHF. The CDR3 coding sequence is TGCGCCAGCAGCCCGGACAGCTATAGCAATCAGCCCCAGCATTTT.